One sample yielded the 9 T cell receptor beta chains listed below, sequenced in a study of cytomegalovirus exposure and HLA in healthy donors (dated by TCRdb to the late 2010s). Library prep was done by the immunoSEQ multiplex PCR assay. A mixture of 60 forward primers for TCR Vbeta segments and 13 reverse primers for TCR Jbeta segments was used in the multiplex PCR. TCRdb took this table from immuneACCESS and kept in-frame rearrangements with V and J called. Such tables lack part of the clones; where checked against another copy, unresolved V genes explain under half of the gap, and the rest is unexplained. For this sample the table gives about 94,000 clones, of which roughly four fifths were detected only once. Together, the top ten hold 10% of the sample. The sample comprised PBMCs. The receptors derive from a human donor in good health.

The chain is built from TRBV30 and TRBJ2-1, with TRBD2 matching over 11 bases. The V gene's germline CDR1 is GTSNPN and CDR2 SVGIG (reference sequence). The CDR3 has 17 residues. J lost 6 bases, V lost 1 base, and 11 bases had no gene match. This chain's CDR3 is CAWSGPLLAGGCNEQFF. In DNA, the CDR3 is TGTGCCTGGAGTGGTCCCCTCCTAGCGGGAGGATGCAATGAGCAGTTCTTC.

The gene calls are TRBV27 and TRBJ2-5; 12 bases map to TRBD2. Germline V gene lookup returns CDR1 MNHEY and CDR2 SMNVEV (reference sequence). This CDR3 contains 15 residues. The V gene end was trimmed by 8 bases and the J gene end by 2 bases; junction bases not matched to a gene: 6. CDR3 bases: TGTGCCAGCCGTACTAGCGGGAGGCGACAAGAGACCCAGTACTTC. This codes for CASRTSGRRQETQYF.

The CDR3 spells CASSYTPDRGGSPLHF. The DNA of the CDR3 is TGTGCCAGCAGTTACACTCCTGACAGGGGTGGTTCACCCCTCCACTTT. The chain links TRBV6-5 to TRBJ1-6; TRBD1 agrees at 8 bases. The CDR3 extends over 16 amino acids. Germline assignment: CDR1 MNHEY and CDR2 SVGAGI. V lost 2 bases to trimming and J lost 9 bases; unmatched junction nucleotides: 9.

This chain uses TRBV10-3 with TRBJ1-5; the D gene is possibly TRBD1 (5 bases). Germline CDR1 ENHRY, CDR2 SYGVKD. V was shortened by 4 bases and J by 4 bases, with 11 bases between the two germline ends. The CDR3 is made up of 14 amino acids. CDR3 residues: CAISGAGGNQPQHF. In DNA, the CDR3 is TGTGCCATCAGTGGGGCCGGGGGGAATCAGCCCCAGCATTTT.

The CDR3 loop reads CASSYDASGQETQYF. The CDR3 region has the DNA TGTGCCAGCAGTTACGATGCTAGCGGACAAGAGACCCAGTACTTC. The chain employs TRBV6-5 and TRBJ2-5, with 7 bases fitting TRBD2. In germline, CDR1 is MNHEY, CDR2 SVGAGI. The J segment lost 2 bases and the V segment lost 2 bases, leaving 5 bases of the junction unmatched. CDR3 size: 15 residues.

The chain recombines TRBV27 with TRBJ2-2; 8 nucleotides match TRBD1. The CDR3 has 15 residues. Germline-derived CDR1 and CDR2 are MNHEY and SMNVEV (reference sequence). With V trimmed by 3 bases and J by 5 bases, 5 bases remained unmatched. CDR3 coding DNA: TGTGCCAGCAGTTTCGGCAGGGGGCGGACCGGGGAGCTGTTTTTT. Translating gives CASSFGRGRTGELFF.

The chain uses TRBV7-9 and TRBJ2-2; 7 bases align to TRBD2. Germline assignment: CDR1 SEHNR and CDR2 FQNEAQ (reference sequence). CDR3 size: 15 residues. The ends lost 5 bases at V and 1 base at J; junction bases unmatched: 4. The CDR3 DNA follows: TGTGCCAGCAGCCCCGGGGAGGGGAACACCGGGGAGCTGTTTTTT. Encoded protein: CASSPGEGNTGELFF.

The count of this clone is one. The CDR3 bases are TGTGCCAGCATACCGGGACAGGCTCACCTGGGGGACACTGAAGCTTTCTTT. As protein: CASIPGQAHLGDTEAFF. The V and J genes are TRBV2 and TRBJ1-1; 8 nucleotides agree with TRBD1. V dropped 7 bases and J dropped 3; count of bases not matched to a gene: 16. CDR1 and CDR2 from the germline V gene are SNHLY and FYNNEI. This CDR3 is built from 17 residues.

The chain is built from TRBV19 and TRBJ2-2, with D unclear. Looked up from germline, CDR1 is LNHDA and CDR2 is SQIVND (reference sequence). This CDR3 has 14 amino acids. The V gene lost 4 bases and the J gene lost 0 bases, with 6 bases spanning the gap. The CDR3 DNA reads TGTGCCAGTAGTACTGCAGCGAACACCGGGGAGCTGTTTTTT. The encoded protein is CASSTAANTGELFF.